A single TCR beta chain is shown here with its context. These data originate in a study of T-cell memory formation after mild COVID-19. TCRdb independently ran MiXCR on the 5' RACE reads; one entry per CDR3 protein. The profile shows under 650,000 distinct CDR3 sequences, about a sixth of them singletons. There are 15 residues in the CDR3. Germline lookup yields CDR1 KGHDR and CDR2 SFDVKD. Trimming cost V 2 bases and J 3 bases, with 11 bases left between them. The chain combines TRBV24-1 with TRBJ2-3; TRBD1 or TRBD2 may be the D gene (5 bases each). Material for sequencing was PBMCs or a T cell subset sorted from them (not recorded which). The TCR sequence derives from an adult woman who had mild COVID-19 (a few samples of this study predate the infection). Cell type and time point are not known. The CDR3 sequence: CATSDWGMSTDTQYF. CDR3 nucleotide sequence: TGTGCCACCAGTGATTGGGGGATGTCGACAGATACGCAGTATTTT.